This T cell receptor beta chain was identified during a study of OX40 agonist ivuxolimab in advanced cancers. Germline assignment: CDR1 SSHAT and CDR2 FNYEAQ (reference sequence). CDR3 length: 15 amino acids. As regards this clone: One junction end disagrees with the germline gene, perhaps due to a read error.

The assay was immunoSEQ multiplex PCR, and TCRdb's table has in-frame clones only and misses some. The table lists about 79,000 clones, 92% of them singletons. The sequence derives from an adult with an advanced solid tumor such as melanoma, head and neck, liver or kidney cancer. The source material was CD4+ or CD8+ T cells sorted from blood, sampled in a trial of the OX40 agonist ivuxolimab. The rearrangement uses TRBV7-7 and TRBJ2-3; the D gene could be TRBD1 or TRBD2 (5 bases each). The CDR3 sequence is CASSSQEAGADTQYF. Written as DNA, the CDR3 is TGTGCTAGCAGCTCACAGGAGGCCGGGGCAGATACGCAGTATTTT.